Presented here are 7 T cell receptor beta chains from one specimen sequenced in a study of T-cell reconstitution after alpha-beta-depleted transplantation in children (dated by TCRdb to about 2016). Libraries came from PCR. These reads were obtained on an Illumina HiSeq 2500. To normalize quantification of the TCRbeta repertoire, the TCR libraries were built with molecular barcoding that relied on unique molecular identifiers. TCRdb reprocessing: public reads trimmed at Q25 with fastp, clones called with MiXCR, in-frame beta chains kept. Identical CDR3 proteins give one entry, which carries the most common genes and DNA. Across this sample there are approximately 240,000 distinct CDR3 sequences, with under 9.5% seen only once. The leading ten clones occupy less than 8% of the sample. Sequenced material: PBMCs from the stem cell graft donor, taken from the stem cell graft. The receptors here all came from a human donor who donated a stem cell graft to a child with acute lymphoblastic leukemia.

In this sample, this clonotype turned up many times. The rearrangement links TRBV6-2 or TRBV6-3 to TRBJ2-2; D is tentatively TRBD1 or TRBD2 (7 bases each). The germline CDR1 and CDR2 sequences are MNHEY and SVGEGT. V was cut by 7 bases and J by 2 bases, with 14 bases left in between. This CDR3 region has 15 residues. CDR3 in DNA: TGTGCCAGCAAAGCGGGACAGATTAACACCGGGGAGCTGTTTTTT. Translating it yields CASKAGQINTGELFF.

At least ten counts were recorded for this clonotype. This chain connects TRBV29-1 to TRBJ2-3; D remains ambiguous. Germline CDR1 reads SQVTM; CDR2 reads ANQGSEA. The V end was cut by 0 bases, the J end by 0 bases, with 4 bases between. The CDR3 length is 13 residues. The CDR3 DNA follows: TGCAGCGTTGAAGATTACAGCACAGATACGCAGTATTTT. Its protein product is CSVEDYSTDTQYF.

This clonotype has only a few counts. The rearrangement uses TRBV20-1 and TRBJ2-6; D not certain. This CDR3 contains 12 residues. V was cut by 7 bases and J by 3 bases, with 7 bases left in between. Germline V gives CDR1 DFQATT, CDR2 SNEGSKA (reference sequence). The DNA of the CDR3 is TGCAGTGTTAAGAGTGGGGCCAACGTCCTGACTTTC. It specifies CSVKSGANVLTF.

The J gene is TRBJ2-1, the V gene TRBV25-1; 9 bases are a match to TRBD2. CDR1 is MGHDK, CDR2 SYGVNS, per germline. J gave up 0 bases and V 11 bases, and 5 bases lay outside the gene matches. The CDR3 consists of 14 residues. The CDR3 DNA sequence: TGTGCCCCCAGCGGGGGGAGCTCCTACAATGAGCAGTTCTTC. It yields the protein CAPSGGSSYNEQFF.

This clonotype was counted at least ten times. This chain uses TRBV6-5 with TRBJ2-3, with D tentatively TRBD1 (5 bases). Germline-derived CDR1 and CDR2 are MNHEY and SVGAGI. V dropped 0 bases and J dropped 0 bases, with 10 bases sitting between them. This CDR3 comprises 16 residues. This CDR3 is CASSYSGDPSTDTQYF. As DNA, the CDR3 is TGTGCCAGCAGTTACTCAGGGGATCCTAGCACAGATACGCAGTATTTT.

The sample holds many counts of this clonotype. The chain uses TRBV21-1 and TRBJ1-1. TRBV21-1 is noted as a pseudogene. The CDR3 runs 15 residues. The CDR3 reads CASSKAEAANTEAFF. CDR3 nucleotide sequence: TGTGCCAGCAGCAAAGCAGAGGCGGCGAACACTGAAGCTTTCTTT.

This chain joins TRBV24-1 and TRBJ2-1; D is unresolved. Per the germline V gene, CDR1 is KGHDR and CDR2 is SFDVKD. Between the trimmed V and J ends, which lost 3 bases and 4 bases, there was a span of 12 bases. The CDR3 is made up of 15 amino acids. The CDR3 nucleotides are TGTGCCACCAGTGATACCCTAAACGAGTACAATGAGCAGTTCTTC. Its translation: CATSDTLNEYNEQFF.